The present T cell receptor (beta chain) was sequenced within a study of T cell responses to AZD1222 COVID-19 vaccine. This CDR3 region has 14 residues. Germline V gene lookup returns CDR1 SGDLS and CDR2 YYNGEE. The germline V and J ends were trimmed by 0 bases and 0 bases, with 7 bases remaining between them. Profiled with immunoSEQ multiplex PCR; TCRdb holds only in-frame clones, not every one. The sample shows almost 35,000 clones, roughly 89% of them seen only once. For this clone: Antigen specificity is unknown.

Study results and caveats: Across spike, vaccine-associated CD4 TCRs were found, dominant at 160-218 and 743-854. Among AZD1222 vaccinees, only six were seropositive at baseline. Donors were chiefly white British, with a greater number of females, and clonal diversity was perhaps underestimated.

J is TRBJ2-7 and V is TRBV9; no clear D. The source is an adult in good health. The sample here was peripheral blood, taken on day 0 of AZD1222 vaccination. CDR3 sequence: CASSVGLPSYEQYF. For the CDR3, the DNA is TGTGCCAGCAGCGTAGGACTTCCCTCCTACGAGCAGTACTTC.